This passage covers 25 T cell receptor beta chains from one sample sequenced in a study of T cell repertoires in cytomegalovirus infection. TCRdb reprocessed the reads with MiXCR, giving one entry per CDR3 protein. The sample has about 830,000 distinct CDR3 sequences; 32% are singletons. Which antigens these TCRs recognize remains unknown. Sequenced material: cultured CD8+ T cells from PBMCs, taken from culture after CMV antigen stimulation. The receptors here all came from a human donor in good health (CMV status not recorded). Some clones in this sample may be carry-over from other donors' samples.

This clonotype was seen many times. The J gene is TRBJ2-7, the V gene TRBV12-3 or TRBV12-4; perhaps TRBD2 as D (5 bases). The V end was cut by 1 base, the J end by 2 bases, with 12 bases between. CDR3 length: 15 amino acids. The CDR3 DNA reads TGTGCCAGCAGTTTAGGGTGGGAGCGGACCTACGAGCAGTACTTC. Protein product: CASSLGWERTYEQYF.

This clonotype showed up just a few times. The chain uses TRBV20-1 and TRBJ2-1, with 13 bases aligning to TRBD2. CDR3 length equals 14 residues. With V trimmed by 6 bases and J by 3 bases, 2 bases remained unmatched. The germline gives CDR1 DFQATT, CDR2 SNEGSKA (reference sequence). The CDR3 sequence: CSAGLAGDYNEQFF. In nucleotides, the CDR3 is TGCAGTGCCGGACTAGCGGGGGACTACAATGAGCAGTTCTTC.

V and J are TRBV7-9 and TRBJ2-2; D is undetermined. CDR3 length: 15 residues. Trimming took off 5 bases at V and 2 bases at J, with 12 bases between the two ends. Germline CDR1 is SEHNR and CDR2 is FQNEAQ (reference sequence). The CDR3 spells CASSPTWINTGELFF. The CDR3 region has the DNA TGTGCCAGCAGCCCCACCTGGATTAACACCGGGGAGCTGTTTTTT.

There are many counts of this clonotype. V is TRBV2 and J is TRBJ1-5; D ambiguous. Germline CDR1 SNHLY, CDR2 FYNNEI. Trimming removed 6 bases at V and 4 bases at J, with 22 bases between. The CDR3 loop spans 17 amino acids. This CDR3 reads CASSDDVSGGRNQPQHF. CDR3 coding DNA: TGTGCCAGCAGCGACGATGTGTCGGGCGGTAGAAATCAGCCCCAGCATTTT. Using reference TRBV2 and TRBJ1-5 for the parts outside the CDR3, the full variable domain is EPEVTQTPSHQVTQMGQEVILRCVPISNHLYFYWYRQILGQKVEFLVSFYNNEISEKSEIFDDQFSVERPDGSNFTLKIRSTKLEDSAMYFCASSDDVSGGRNQPQHFGDGTRLSIL.

This clonotype was seen more than once but under ten times. The chain couples TRBV27 to TRBJ1-1; D is possibly TRBD1 (5 bases). The CDR3 has 14 amino acids. The germline gives CDR1 MNHEY, CDR2 SMNVEV (reference sequence). Trimming shortened V by 2 bases and J by 3 bases, and 10 bases separated the two germline ends. CDR3 amino acids: CASSLQGFYTEAFF. In DNA, the CDR3 is TGTGCCAGCAGTTTACAGGGTTTTTACACTGAAGCTTTCTTT.

J is TRBJ2-7 and V is TRBV7-2; D remains unclear. This CDR3 is built from 12 residues. The germline gives CDR1 SGHTA, CDR2 FQGNSA. Trimming pared 2 bases from V and 6 bases from J, leaving 8 bases between. The CDR3, as DNA: TGTGCCAGCAGCTTAAGATGGTTCGAGCAGTACTTC. Residues: CASSLRWFEQYF.

The CDR3 nucleotides read TGTGCCAGCACCTTACAGGGGTTCCCATATAATGGCTACACCTTC. The encoded protein is CASTLQGFPYNGYTF. The chain has TRBV28 and TRBJ1-2, with 7 bases aligning to TRBD1. The CDR3 spans 15 residues. Germline loops: CDR1 MDHEN, CDR2 SYDVKM. Losses at the gene ends were 7 bases for V and 6 bases for J; bases not matched to a gene: 14.

The chain uses TRBV9 and TRBJ2-2; D unclear. The CDR3 loop spans 14 amino acids. Looked up from germline, CDR1 is SGDLS and CDR2 is YYNGEE. Trimming removed 1 base from V and 7 bases from J, with 11 bases in between. This chain's CDR3 is CASSVRRADGELFF. CDR3 DNA: TGTGCCAGCAGCGTAAGAAGGGCGGACGGGGAGCTGTTTTTT.

The chain is built from TRBV11-3 and TRBJ2-1, with a weak D call TRBD1 (6 bases). The CDR3 consists of 16 residues. From germline, CDR1 is SGHNT and CDR2 YENEEA. Trimming took 5 bases from V and 4 from J, leaving 18 bases between them. In DNA form, the CDR3 reads TGTGCCAGCAGCCAAAAGACAGGCCATCGATACAATGAGCAGTTCTTC. This gives the protein CASSQKTGHRYNEQFF.

The rearrangement links TRBV6-2 or TRBV6-3 to TRBJ2-1, with 13 bases aligning to TRBD2. The germline CDR1 and CDR2 sequences are MNHEY and SVGEGT. V was pared by 5 bases and J by 3 bases, with 13 bases of the junction left unmatched. The CDR3 contains 19 residues. In DNA form, the CDR3 reads TGTGCCAGCAGTGAAACTAGCGGGGGGGTATCTTGGGGCTACAATGAGCAGTTCTTC. The encoded protein is CASSETSGGVSWGYNEQFF.

This clonotype showed up just a few times. This sequence joins TRBV19 and TRBJ2-1; 8 nucleotides align to TRBD1. The CDR3 spans 14 residues. CDR1 and CDR2 (germline): LNHDA, SQIVND (reference sequence). Germline trimming cut 3 bases from V and 6 bases from J; bases unmatched to any gene: 4. The CDR3 coding sequence is TGTGCCAGTAGTATCGGACAGGGTTCCAATGAGCAGTTCTTC. It translates to CASSIGQGSNEQFF.

Ten or more counts support this clonotype. The genes are TRBV7-4 and TRBJ1-3; TRBD1 aligns across 10 bases. Trimming removed 6 bases from V and 5 bases from J; junction bases left unmatched: 22. Germline V CDR1 and CDR2: SGHVT, SQSDAQ. CDR3 length: 20 amino acids. The CDR3 DNA reads TGTGCCAGCAGACTTCGACCGGGACAGGGGCCCCCTGGACTTCGAAACACCATATATTTT. Translating gives CASRLRPGQGPPGLRNTIYF.

Only a few counts were recorded for this clonotype. The gene calls are TRBV20-1 and TRBJ1-1; 8 bases are a match to TRBD1. CDR3 size: 13 residues. J lost 1 base, V lost 5 bases, and 3 bases had no gene match. Germline lookup yields CDR1 DFQATT and CDR2 SNEGSKA (reference sequence). The CDR3 sequence: CSAWTGRNTEAFF. The CDR3 DNA reads TGCAGTGCTTGGACAGGGAGGAACACTGAAGCTTTCTTT.

This clonotype has just a few counts. V gene TRBV6-2 or TRBV6-3 combines with J gene TRBJ2-7; 7 bases fit TRBD1. Trimming removed 2 bases from V and 4 bases from J; junction bases left unmatched: 5. Germline CDR1 is MNHEY and CDR2 is SVGEGT. The CDR3 has 14 residues. CDR3 bases: TGTGCCAGCAGTTACCAAGGGACAGCTTACGAGCAGTACGTC. It encodes CASSYQGTAYEQYV.

This clonotype came up a few times. The gene calls are TRBV9 and TRBJ1-2; D gene unclear. The V end was cut by 3 bases, the J end by 3 bases, with 15 bases between. The CDR3 runs 15 residues. Germline assignment: CDR1 SGDLS and CDR2 YYNGEE. This CDR3 reads CASSASREVDYGYTF. The CDR3 nucleotides read TGTGCCAGCAGCGCTTCAAGGGAGGTCGACTATGGCTACACCTTC.

The V gene is TRBV6-2 or TRBV6-3, the J gene TRBJ1-1; D may be TRBD1 (6 bases). CDR3 size: 15 residues. V was cut by 6 bases and J by 3 bases, with 17 bases left in between. Germline assignment: CDR1 MNHEY and CDR2 SVGEGT. CDR3 residues: CASSYPRGLDTEAFF. For the CDR3, the DNA is TGTGCCAGCAGCTACCCCAGGGGTTTGGACACTGAAGCTTTCTTT.

This clonotype was counted between two and nine times. This chain links TRBV7-2 with TRBJ2-7; the D gene could be TRBD1 or TRBD2 (5 bases each). Germline V gene data show CDR1 as SGHTA and CDR2 as FQGNSA. CDR3 length: 14 residues. Trimming pared 1 base from V and 2 bases from J, leaving 9 bases between. DNA for the CDR3: TGTGCCAGCAGCTTAGATGTGGGACCCTACGAGCAGTACTTC. Its protein product is CASSLDVGPYEQYF. The full variable domain, rest sourced from reference TRBV7-2 and TRBJ2-7, is GAGVSQSPSNKVTEKGKDVELRCDPISGHTALYWYRQSLGQGLEFLIYFQGNSAPDKSGLPSDRFSAERTGGSVSTLTIQRTQQEDSAVYLCASSLDVGPYEQYFGPGTRLTVT.

The CDR3 here is CASSRSSGNTIYF. CDR3 sequence (DNA): TGTGCCAGCAGCCGGTCCTCTGGAAACACCATATATTTT. The V gene is TRBV6-1, the J gene TRBJ1-3; D remains unclear. Trimming stripped 6 bases from V and 0 bases from J, with 6 bases between. The CDR3 runs 13 residues. Germline assignment: CDR1 MNHNS and CDR2 SASEGT.

The chain uses TRBV23-1 and TRBJ1-5, with 10 bases lining up with TRBD1. TRBV23-1 is sorted into the ORF group, with uncertain function. CDR3 length equals 15 residues. V trimming: 3 bases; J trimming: 7 bases; junction bases outside the gene matches: 6. CDR3 nucleotides: TGCGCCAGCAGTCATGGGGGGACAGGGGACCAGCCCCAGCATTTT. Its protein is CASSHGGTGDQPQHF.

The rearrangement joins TRBV7-6 to TRBJ2-5; the match to TRBD2 covers 9 bases. The germline CDR1 and CDR2 sequences are SGHVS and FNYEAQ. This CDR3 has 17 residues. V shed 3 bases and J 1 base; nucleotides not matched to a gene: 9. CDR3 sequence: CASSLIWGGGVQETQYF. CDR3 nucleotide sequence: TGTGCCAGCAGCTTGATCTGGGGCGGGGGGGTCCAAGAGACCCAGTACTTC.

The rearrangement links TRBV5-4 to TRBJ2-7, with D maybe TRBD2 (5 bases). The CDR3 is 13 amino acids. V lost 1 base and J 5 bases, leaving 10 bases between the germline ends. Germline-derived CDR1 and CDR2 are SGHNT and YYREEE (reference sequence). CDR3 protein: CASSLTSRHEQYF. As DNA, the CDR3 is TGTGCCAGCAGCTTGACTAGTCGCCACGAGCAGTACTTC.

The chain employs TRBV12-3 or TRBV12-4 and TRBJ2-1, with TRBD2 matching 11 bases. CDR3 length: 17 amino acids. V gave up 3 bases and J gave up 7 bases; unmatched junction bases: 11. As DNA, the CDR3 is TGTGCCAGCAGTTTCTCCACTAGCGGGGGCTTTGCAAATGAGCAGTTCTTC. This translates into CASSFSTSGGFANEQFF.

The chain carries TRBV3-1 and TRBJ2-5; D remains unclear. CDR3 length equals 13 residues. V was shortened by 3 bases and J by 2 bases, with 7 bases between the two germline ends. Germline loops: CDR1 LGHDT, CDR2 YNNKEL (reference sequence). The CDR3 bases are TGTGCCAGCAGCCAGCGGTTACAAGAGACCCAGTACTTC. Translating gives CASSQRLQETQYF.

This clonotype showed up just a few times. The chain uses TRBV6-2 or TRBV6-3 and TRBJ2-3; maybe TRBD2 (7 bases). This CDR3 has 15 residues. The germline gives CDR1 MNHEY, CDR2 SVGEGT. V lost 8 bases and J lost 2, with 17 bases in between. This chain's CDR3 is CASSSGGTTTDTQYF. The DNA for the CDR3 is TGTGCCAGCTCCTCCGGGGGGACAACCACAGATACGCAGTATTTT.

The chain combines TRBV12-3 or TRBV12-4 with TRBJ2-2; D gene ambiguous. The V end was cut by 5 bases, the J end by 5 bases, with 15 bases between. The CDR3 is 15 amino acids. CDR3 bases: TGTGCCAGCAGTCCTCCAGGTTCCGGGACCGGGGAGCTGTTTTTT. This translates into CASSPPGSGTGELFF.